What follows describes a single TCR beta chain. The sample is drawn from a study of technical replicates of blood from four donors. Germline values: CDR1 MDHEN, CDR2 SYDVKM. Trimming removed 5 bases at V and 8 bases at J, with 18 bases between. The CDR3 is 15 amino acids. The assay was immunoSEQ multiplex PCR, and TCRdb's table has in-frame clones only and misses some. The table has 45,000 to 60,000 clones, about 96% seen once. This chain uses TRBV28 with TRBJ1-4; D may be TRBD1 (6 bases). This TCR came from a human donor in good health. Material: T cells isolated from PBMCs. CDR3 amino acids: CASSPYRALMEKLFF. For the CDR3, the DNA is TGTGCCAGCAGTCCCTACAGGGCCCTAATGGAAAAACTGTTTTTT.